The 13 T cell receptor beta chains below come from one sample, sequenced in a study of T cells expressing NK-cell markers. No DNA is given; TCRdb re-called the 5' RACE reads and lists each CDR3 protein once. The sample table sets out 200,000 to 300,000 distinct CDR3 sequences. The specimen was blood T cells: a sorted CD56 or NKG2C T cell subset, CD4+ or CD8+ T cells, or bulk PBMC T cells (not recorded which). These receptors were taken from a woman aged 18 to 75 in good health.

Here the CDR3 reads CASSQGGTGTHEQFF. This sequence joins TRBV4-2 and TRBJ2-1; as DNA is missing, the TRBD1 call by TCRdb cannot be tested. Germline V CDR1 and CDR2: LGHNA, YNFKEQ. The CDR3 totals 15 residues.

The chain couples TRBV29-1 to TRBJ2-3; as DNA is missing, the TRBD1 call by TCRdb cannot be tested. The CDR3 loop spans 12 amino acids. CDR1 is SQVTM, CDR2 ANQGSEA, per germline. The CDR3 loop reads CSVAGSTDTQYF.

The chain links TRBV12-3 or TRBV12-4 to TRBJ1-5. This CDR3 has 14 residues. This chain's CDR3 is CASSQAGSDQPQHF.

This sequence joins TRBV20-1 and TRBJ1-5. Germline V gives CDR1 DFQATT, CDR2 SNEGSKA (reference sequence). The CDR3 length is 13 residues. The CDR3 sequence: CSALGEINQPQHF.

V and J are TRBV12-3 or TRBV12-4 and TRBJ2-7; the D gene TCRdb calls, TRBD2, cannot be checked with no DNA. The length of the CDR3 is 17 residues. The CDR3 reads CASRGRERTSGSYEQYF.

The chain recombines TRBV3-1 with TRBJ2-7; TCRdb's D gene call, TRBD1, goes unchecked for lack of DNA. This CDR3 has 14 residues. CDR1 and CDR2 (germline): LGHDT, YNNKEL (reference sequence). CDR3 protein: CASSHPTGVGEQYF.

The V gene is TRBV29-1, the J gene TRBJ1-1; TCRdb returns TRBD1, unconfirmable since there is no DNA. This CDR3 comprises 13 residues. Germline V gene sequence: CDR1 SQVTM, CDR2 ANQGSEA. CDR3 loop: CSVIGQLNTEAFF.

The CDR3 reads CASSPPGQGITEAFF. J is TRBJ1-1 and V is TRBV6-1; there is no DNA to check the TCRdb D call of TRBD1. The CDR3 spans 15 residues. In germline, CDR1 is MNHNS, CDR2 SASEGT.

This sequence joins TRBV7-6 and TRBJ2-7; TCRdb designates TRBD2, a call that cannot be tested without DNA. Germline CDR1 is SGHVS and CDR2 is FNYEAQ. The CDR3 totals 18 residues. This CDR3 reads CASSPGTSGRPSSYEQYF.

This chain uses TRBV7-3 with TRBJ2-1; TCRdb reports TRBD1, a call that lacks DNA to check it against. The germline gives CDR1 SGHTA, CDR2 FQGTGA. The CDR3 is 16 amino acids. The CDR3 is CASSLATGGSLNEQFF.

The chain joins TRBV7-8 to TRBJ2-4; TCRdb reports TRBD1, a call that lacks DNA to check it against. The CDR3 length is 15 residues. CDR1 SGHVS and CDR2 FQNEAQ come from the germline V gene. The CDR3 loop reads CASSSGAGPKNIQYF.

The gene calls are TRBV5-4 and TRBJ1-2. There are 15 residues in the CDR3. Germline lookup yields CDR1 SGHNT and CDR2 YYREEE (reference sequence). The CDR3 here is CASSLKTKTNYGYTF. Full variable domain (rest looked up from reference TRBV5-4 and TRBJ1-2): ETGVTQSPTHLIKTRGQQVTLRCSSQSGHNTVSWYQQALGQGPQFIFQYYREEENGRGNFPPRFSGLQFPNYSSELNVNALELDDSALYLCASSLKTKTNYGYTFGSGTRLTVV.

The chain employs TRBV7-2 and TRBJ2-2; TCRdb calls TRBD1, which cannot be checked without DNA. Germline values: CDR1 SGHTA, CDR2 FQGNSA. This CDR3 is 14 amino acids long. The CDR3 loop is CASSKTGPGGELFF. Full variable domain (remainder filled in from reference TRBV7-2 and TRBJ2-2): GAGVSQSPSNKVTEKGKDVELRCDPISGHTALYWYRQSLGQGLEFLIYFQGNSAPDKSGLPSDRFSAERTGGSVSTLTIQRTQQEDSAVYLCASSKTGPGGELFFGEGSRLTVL.